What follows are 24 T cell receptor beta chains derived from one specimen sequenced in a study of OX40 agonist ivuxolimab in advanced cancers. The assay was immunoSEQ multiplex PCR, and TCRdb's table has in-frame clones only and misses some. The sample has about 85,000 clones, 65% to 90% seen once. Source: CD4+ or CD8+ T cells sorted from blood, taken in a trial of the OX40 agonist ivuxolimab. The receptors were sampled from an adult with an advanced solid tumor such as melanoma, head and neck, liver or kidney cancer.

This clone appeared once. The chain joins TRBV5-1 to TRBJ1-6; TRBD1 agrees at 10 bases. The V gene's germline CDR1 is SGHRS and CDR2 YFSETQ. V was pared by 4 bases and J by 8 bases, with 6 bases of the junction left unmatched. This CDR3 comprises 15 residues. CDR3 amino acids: CASSTETGGHSPLHF. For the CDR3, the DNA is TGCGCCAGCAGCACCGAGACAGGGGGCCATTCACCCCTCCACTTT.

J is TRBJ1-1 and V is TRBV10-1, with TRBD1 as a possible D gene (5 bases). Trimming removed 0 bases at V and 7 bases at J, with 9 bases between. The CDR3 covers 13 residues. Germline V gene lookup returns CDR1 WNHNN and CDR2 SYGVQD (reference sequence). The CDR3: CASSESGAVEAFF. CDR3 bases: TGCGCCAGCAGTGAGTCAGGGGCGGTTGAAGCTTTCTTT.

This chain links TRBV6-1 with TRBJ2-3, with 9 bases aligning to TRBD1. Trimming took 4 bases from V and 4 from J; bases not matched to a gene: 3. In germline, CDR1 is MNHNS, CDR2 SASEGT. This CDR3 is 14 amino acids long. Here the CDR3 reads CASSGGQGADTQYF. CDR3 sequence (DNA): TGTGCCAGCAGTGGGGGACAGGGAGCAGATACGCAGTATTTT.

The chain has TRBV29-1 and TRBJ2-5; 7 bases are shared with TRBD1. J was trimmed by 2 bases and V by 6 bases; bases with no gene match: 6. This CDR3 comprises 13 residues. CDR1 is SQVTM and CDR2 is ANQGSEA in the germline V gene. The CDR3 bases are TGCAGCGTCCGGCCGACAGGGCAAGAGACCCAGTACTTC. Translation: CSVRPTGQETQYF. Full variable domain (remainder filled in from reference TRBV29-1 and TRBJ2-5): SAVISQKPSRDICQRGTSLTIQCQVDSQVTMMFWYRQQPGQSLTLIATANQGSEATYESGFVIDKFPISRPNLTFSTLTVSNMSPEDSSIYLCSVRPTGQETQYFGPGTRLLVL.

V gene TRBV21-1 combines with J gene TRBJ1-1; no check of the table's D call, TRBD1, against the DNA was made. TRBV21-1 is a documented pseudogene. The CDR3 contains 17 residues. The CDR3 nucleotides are TGTGCCAGCAGCCAAAGAGGACAGGGGGTCCAATCACTCCAAGCTTTCTTT. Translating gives CASSQRGQGVQSLQAFF.

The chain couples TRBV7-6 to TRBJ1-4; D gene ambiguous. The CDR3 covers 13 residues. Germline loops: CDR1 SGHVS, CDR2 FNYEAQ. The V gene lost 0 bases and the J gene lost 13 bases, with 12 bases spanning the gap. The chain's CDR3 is CASSLAWPGGLFF. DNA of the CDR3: TGTGCCAGCAGCTTAGCCTGGCCAGGTGGACTGTTTTTT. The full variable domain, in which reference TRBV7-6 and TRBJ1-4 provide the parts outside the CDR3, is GAGVSQSPRYKVTKRGQDVALRCDPISGHVSLYWYRQALGQGPEFLTYFNYEAQQDKSGLPNDRFSAERPEGSISTLTIQRTEQRDSAMYRCASSLAWPGGLFFGSGTQLSVL.

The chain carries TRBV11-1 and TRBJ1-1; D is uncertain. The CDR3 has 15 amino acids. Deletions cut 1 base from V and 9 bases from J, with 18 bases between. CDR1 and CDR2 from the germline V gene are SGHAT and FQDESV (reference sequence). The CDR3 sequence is CASSLGFSGAGKAFF. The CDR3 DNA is TGTGCCAGCAGCTTAGGGTTTTCGGGCGCAGGTAAAGCTTTCTTT. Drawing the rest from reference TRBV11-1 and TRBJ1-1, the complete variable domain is EAEVAQSPRYKITEKSQAVAFWCDPISGHATLYWYRQILGQGPELLVQFQDESVVDDSQLPKDRFSAERLKGVDSTLKIQPAELGDSAMYLCASSLGFSGAGKAFFGQGTRLTVV.

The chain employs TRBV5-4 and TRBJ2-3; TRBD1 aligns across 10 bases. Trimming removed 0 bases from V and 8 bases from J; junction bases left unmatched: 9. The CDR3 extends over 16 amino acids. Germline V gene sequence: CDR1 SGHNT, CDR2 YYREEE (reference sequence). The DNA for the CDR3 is TGTGCCAGCAGCTTGGGCCGGGACAGGGGTCCCGCTACGCAGTATTTT. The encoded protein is CASSLGRDRGPATQYF.

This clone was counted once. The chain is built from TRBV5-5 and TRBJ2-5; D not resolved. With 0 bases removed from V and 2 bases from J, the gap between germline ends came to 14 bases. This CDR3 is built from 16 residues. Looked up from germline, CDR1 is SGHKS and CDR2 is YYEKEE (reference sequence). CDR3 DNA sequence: TGTGCCAGCAGCTTGGCTCCGACACTGGGACAAGAGACCCAGTACTTC. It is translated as CASSLAPTLGQETQYF.

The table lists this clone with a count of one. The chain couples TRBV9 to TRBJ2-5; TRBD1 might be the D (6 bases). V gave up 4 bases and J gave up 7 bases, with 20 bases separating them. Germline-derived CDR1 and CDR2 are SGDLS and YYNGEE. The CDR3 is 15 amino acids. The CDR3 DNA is TGTGCCAGCAGCCAAGGACAGTTTGGTATCGGGACCCAGTACTTC. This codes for CASSQGQFGIGTQYF.

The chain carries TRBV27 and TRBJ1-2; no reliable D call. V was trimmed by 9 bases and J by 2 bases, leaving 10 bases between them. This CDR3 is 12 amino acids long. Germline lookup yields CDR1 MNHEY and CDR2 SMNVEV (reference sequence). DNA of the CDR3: TGTGCCAGTGCGACCGGGAACTATGGCTACACCTTC. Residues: CASATGNYGYTF.

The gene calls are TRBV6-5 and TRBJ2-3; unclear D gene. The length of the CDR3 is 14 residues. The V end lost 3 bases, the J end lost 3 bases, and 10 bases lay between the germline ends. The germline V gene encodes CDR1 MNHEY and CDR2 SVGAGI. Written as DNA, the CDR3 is TGTGCCAGCAGTTATTCCGTTGTGACAGATACGCAGTATTTT. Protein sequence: CASSYSVVTDTQYF.

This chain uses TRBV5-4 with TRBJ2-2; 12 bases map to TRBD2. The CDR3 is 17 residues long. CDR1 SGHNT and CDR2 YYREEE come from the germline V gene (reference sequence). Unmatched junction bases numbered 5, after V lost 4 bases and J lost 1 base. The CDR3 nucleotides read TGTGCCAGCAGCGCCAAACTAGCGGGGGGGAACACCGGGGAGCTGTTTTTT. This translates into CASSAKLAGGNTGELFF.

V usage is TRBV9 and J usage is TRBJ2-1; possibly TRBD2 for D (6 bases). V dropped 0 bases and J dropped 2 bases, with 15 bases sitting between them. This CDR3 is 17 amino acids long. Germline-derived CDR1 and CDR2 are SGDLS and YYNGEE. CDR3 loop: CASSVEGSGITYNEQFF. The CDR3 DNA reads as TGTGCCAGCAGCGTAGAGGGTAGCGGAATCACCTACAATGAGCAGTTCTTC.

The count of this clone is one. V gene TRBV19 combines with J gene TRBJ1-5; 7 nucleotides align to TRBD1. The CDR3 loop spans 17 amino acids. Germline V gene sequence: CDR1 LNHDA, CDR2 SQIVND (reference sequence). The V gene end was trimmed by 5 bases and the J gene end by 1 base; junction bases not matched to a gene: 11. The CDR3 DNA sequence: TGTGCCAGTAGTCTCCCAGGGGGTAGGCCGAGCAATCAGCCCCAGCATTTT. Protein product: CASSLPGGRPSNQPQHF.

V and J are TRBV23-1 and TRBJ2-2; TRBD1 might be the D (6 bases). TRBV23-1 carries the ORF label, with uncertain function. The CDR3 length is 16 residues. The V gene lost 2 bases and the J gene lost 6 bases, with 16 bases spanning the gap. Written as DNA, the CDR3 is TGCGCCAGCAGTCAAGAGACCGGGACAAGGGCCGGGGAGCTGTTTTTT. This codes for CASSQETGTRAGELFF.

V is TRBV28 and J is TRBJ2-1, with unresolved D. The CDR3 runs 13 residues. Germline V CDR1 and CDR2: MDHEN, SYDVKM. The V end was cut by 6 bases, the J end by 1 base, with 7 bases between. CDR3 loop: CASRTDSYNEQFF. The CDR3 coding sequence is TGTGCCAGCAGGACGGATTCCTACAATGAGCAGTTCTTC.

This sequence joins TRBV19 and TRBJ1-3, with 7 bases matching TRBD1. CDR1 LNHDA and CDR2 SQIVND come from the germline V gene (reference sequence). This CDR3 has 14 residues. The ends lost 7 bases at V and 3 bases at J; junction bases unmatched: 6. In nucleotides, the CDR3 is TGTGCCAGTACCCTGACAGGGAGTGGAAACACCATATATTTT. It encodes CASTLTGSGNTIYF.

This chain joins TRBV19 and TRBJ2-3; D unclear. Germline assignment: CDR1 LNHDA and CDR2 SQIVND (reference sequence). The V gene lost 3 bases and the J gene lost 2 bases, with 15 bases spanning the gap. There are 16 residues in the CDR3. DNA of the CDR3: TGTGCCAGTAGTATCGACGGATCGCCCTACACAGATACGCAGTATTTT. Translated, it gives CASSIDGSPYTDTQYF.

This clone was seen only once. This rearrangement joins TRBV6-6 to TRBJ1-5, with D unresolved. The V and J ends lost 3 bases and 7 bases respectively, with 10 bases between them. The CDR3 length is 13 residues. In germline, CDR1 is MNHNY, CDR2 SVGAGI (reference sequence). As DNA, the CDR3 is TGTGCCAGCAGTTATCCCCCAAGGCAGCCCCAGCATTTT. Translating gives CASSYPPRQPQHF.

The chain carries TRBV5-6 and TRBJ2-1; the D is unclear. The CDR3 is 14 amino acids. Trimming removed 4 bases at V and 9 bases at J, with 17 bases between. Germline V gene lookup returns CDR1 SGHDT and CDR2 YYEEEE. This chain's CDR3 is CASSRSQTSVEQFF. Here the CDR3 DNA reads TGTGCCAGCAGCAGGAGCCAGACTTCCGTTGAGCAGTTCTTC.

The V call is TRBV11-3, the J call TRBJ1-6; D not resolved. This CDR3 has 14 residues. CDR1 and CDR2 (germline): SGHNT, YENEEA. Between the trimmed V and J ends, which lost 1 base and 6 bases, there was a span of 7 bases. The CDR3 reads CASSLGAANSPLHF. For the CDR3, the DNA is TGTGCCAGCAGCTTAGGGGCAGCTAATTCACCCCTCCACTTT.

The CDR3 nucleotides are TGTGCCAGTAGTATCGAGGGACGACGGTTCTTT. This translates into CASSIEGRRFF. This chain connects TRBV19 to TRBJ1-1, with D possibly matching TRBD1 (5 bases). The germline V and J ends were trimmed by 3 bases and 14 bases, with 13 bases remaining between them. The CDR3 has 11 amino acids. Germline-derived CDR1 and CDR2 are LNHDA and SQIVND (reference sequence).

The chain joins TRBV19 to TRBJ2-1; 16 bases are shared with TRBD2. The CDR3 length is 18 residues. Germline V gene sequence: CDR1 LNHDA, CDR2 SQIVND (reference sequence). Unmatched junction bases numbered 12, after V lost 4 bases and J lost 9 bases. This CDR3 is CASSTTGTSGGARGEQFF. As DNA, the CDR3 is TGTGCCAGTAGTACAACGGGGACTAGCGGGGGGGCGAGAGGTGAGCAGTTCTTC.